This T cell receptor (beta chain) was profiled in a study of response to subunit inactivated influenza vaccine. TCRdb recomputed calls from the RT-PCR reads with MiXCR, one row per CDR3 protein. The sample consists of hundreds of thousands of distinct CDR3 sequences, about 15% of them appearing once. Turning to this clonotype: What it recognizes is unknown.

The CDR3 loop spans 18 amino acids. CDR1 and CDR2 (germline): SGHRS, YFSETQ. After removal of 0 bases from V and 7 bases from J, the junction contained 9 bases not matched to a gene. General observations from the study: T cells newly recruited by each seasonal influenza vaccination are few, the authors suggested.

This TCR was sampled from a man aged 45-65 years who received an inactivated influenza vaccine. The genes are TRBV5-1 and TRBJ1-6, with 11 bases aligning to TRBD1. Material: PBMCs from blood, obtained roughly 2 weeks before vaccination. CDR3 region: CASSLARLGQGVNSPLHF. The CDR3 DNA follows: TGCGCCAGCAGCTTGGCCCGACTGGGACAGGGGGTAAATTCACCCCTCCACTTT.